This T cell receptor beta chain emerged from a study of T cell repertoires in cytomegalovirus infection. Study information: The authors relied on CMV epitopes, both recently identified HLA-C-restricted and well-studied HLA-B-restricted. From public TCR beta signatures came an indication of both CMV infection and matching HLA type.

This clonotype has more than one count but fewer than ten. No antigen is known for it. TCRdb re-called the reads through MiXCR, storing one row per CDR3 protein. The sample has tens of thousands of distinct CDR3 sequences; nearly 20% are singletons. V dropped 2 bases and J dropped 2 bases, with 13 bases sitting between them. The germline V gene has CDR1 SNHLY and CDR2 FYNNEI. The CDR3 extends over 16 amino acids. Study findings and constraints: HLA-C-restricted TCR beta clonotypes specific for CMV led the ex vivo response. Summed frequency of public TCR beta families distinguished CMV carriers with the relevant HLA.

The V and J genes are TRBV2 and TRBJ1-3; D is possibly TRBD1 (6 bases). The receptor's source is a human donor in good health (CMV status not recorded). Some clones in this sample may be carry-over from other donors' samples. This material consisted of CD8+ T cells from cultured PBMCs, taken from culture after CMV antigen stimulation. In DNA form, the CDR3 reads TGTGCCAGCAGTGAAAATCCGGGGGCCACTGGAAACACCATATATTTT. Translated, it gives CASSENPGATGNTIYF.